A selection of T cell receptor beta chains follows, all from one sample in a study of blood T cell repertoires in COVID-19. The repertoire was sequenced with immunoSEQ multiplex PCR; TCRdb's copy has only in-frame clones and lacks some. Found here are fewer than 100,000 clones, 88% of them singletons; the top ten hold over 35%. Sequenced: peripheral blood. These receptors all stem from a human donor in a cohort sampled during active COVID-19. Both conserved end residues are part of each CDR3. A D gene is named only where the DNA matches it firmly. Clone sizes are given selectively: once, few, many, or a class where the clone is expanded.

clone_size: .
j_call: TRBJ2-5
v_call: TRBV7-7
d_call: .
cdr3_aa: CASSFGDGETQYF
cdr3_nt: TGTGCTAGCAGCTTCGGGGATGGAGAGACCCAGTACTTC

clone_size: .
j_call: TRBJ1-1
v_call: TRBV18
d_call: .
cdr3_aa: CASLTGVGNTEAFF
cdr3_nt: TGTGCCAGTCTTACGGGGGTTGGGAACACTGAAGCTTTCTTT

clone_size: .
j_call: TRBJ2-5
v_call: TRBV19
d_call: TRBD2
cdr3_aa: CASRGGRSGGQETQYF
cdr3_nt: TGTGCCAGTAGGGGTGGAAGGTCGGGAGGGCAAGAGACCCAGTACTTC

clone_size: .
j_call: TRBJ2-7
v_call: TRBV3-1/TRBV3-2
d_call: .
cdr3_aa: CASSPRVTYEQYF
cdr3_nt: TGTGCCAGCAGCCCTCGGGTGACCTACGAGCAGTACTTC

clone_size: .
j_call: TRBJ2-7
v_call: TRBV11-1
d_call: TRBD2
cdr3_aa: CASSSELAGPYEQYF
cdr3_nt: TGTGCCAGCAGCTCCGAACTAGCGGGACCCTACGAGCAGTACTTC

clone_size: .
j_call: TRBJ1-2
v_call: TRBV11-2
d_call: .
cdr3_aa: CASSLSVQVVNYGYTF
cdr3_nt: TGTGCCAGCAGCTTATCGGTACAGGTAGTTAACTATGGCTACACCTTC

clone_size: .
j_call: TRBJ1-4
v_call: TRBV18
d_call: TRBD1
cdr3_aa: CASSTGTGPNEKLFF
cdr3_nt: TGTGCCAGCTCAACCGGGACAGGGCCTAATGAAAAACTGTTTTTT

clone_size: .
j_call: TRBJ1-5
v_call: TRBV28
d_call: .
cdr3_aa: CASKPGHRVGNQPQHF
cdr3_nt: TGTGCCTCGAAGCCCGGCCACAGGGTCGGCAATCAGCCCCAGCATTTT

clone_size: once
j_call: TRBJ2-1
v_call: TRBV12-3/TRBV12-4
d_call: .
cdr3_aa: CASRRGNEQFF
cdr3_nt: TGTGCCAGCCGCAGGGGCAATGAGCAGTTCTTC

clone_size: .
j_call: TRBJ2-1
v_call: TRBV27
d_call: TRBD2
cdr3_aa: CASSKRGGDEQFF
cdr3_nt: TGTGCCAGCAGTAAACGGGGGGGGGATGAGCAGTTCTTC

clone_size: .
j_call: TRBJ1-4
v_call: TRBV4-3
d_call: .
cdr3_aa: CASSQDLGGVGTNEKLFF
cdr3_nt: TGCGCCAGCAGCCAAGATTTAGGGGGGGTGGGAACTAATGAAAAACTGTTTTTT

clone_size: .
j_call: TRBJ2-5
v_call: TRBV5-5
d_call: TRBD2
cdr3_aa: CASSGLAGGNIQETQYF
cdr3_nt: TGTGCCAGCAGCGGTCTAGCGGGGGGAAACATACAAGAGACCCAGTACTTC

clone_size: .
j_call: TRBJ2-3
v_call: TRBV4-1
d_call: .
cdr3_aa: CASSQDPSSDLSTDTQYF
cdr3_nt: TGCGCCAGCAGCCAAGACCCGTCATCGGACTTAAGCACAGATACGCAGTATTTT

clone_size: .
j_call: TRBJ2-1
v_call: TRBV5-1
d_call: TRBD2
cdr3_aa: CASSLDASGPEQFF
cdr3_nt: TGCGCCAGCAGCTTGGACGCTAGCGGCCCTGAGCAGTTCTTC

clone_size: few
j_call: TRBJ2-1
v_call: TRBV6-2/TRBV6-3
d_call: .
cdr3_aa: CASSRQARGEQFF
cdr3_nt: TGTGCCAGCAGTCGACAGGCCAGGGGTGAGCAGTTCTTC

clone_size: .
j_call: TRBJ1-5
v_call: TRBV19
d_call: .
cdr3_aa: CASSKQNQPQHF
cdr3_nt: TGTGCCAGTAGTAAACAGAATCAGCCCCAGCATTTT

clone_size: .
j_call: TRBJ2-7
v_call: TRBV19
d_call: TRBD1
cdr3_aa: CASSIAGSGTGGSYEQYF
cdr3_nt: TGTGCCAGTAGTATCGCGGGATCCGGGACAGGGGGTTCCTACGAGCAGTACTTC